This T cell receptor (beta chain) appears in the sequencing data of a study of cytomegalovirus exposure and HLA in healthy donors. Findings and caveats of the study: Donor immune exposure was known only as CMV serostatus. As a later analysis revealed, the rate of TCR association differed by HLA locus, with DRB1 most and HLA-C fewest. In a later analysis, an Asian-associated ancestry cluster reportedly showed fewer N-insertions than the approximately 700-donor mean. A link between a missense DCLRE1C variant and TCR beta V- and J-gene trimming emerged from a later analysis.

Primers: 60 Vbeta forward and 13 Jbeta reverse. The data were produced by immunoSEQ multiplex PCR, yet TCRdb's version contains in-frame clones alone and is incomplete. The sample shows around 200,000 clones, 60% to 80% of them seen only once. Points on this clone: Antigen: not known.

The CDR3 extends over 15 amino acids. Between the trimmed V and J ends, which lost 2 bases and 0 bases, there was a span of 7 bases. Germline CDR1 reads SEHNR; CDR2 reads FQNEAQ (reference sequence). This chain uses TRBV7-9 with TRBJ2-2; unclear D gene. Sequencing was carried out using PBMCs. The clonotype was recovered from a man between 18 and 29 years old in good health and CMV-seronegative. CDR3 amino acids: CASSLTDPNTGELFF. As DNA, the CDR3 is TGTGCCAGCAGCTTAACAGACCCGAACACCGGGGAGCTGTTTTTT.